This TCR beta chain derives from a study of cytomegalovirus exposure and HLA in healthy donors. Study details: HLA-typed donors were the source of about 90 million unique TCRs held in an early data release.

V gave up 0 bases and J gave up 4 bases, with 8 bases separating them. The germline V gene encodes CDR1 SGHRS and CDR2 YFSETQ. The CDR3 sequence is 14 residues long. With 60 Vbeta and 13 Jbeta primers, the PCR was carried out. Clones were read by immunoSEQ multiplex PCR, and TCRdb kept only the in-frame ones, dropping some. The sample carries some 150,000 clones, roughly 71% recorded once. This clonotype originated in a woman in her forties in good health and CMV-seronegative. The V call is TRBV5-1, the J call TRBJ2-1; tentatively, D is TRBD2 (5 bases). Sequencing was done on a sample of PBMCs. The CDR3: CASSLGELYNEQFF. Written as DNA, the CDR3 is TGCGCCAGCAGCTTGGGGGAGCTTTACAATGAGCAGTTCTTC.